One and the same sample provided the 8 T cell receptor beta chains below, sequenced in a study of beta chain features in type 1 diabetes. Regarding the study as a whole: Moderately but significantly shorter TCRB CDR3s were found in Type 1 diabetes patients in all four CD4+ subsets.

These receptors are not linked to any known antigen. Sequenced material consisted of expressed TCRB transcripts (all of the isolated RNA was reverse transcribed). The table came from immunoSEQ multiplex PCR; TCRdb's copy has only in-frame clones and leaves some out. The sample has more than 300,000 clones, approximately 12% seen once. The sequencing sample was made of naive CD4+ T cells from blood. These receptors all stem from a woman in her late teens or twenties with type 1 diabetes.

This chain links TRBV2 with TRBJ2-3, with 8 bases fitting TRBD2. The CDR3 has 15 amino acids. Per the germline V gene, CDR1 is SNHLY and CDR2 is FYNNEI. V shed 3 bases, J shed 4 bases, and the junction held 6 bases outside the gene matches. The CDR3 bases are TGTGCCAGCAGTGATCCCGGGGGGGCTGCAGATACGCAGTATTTT. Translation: CASSDPGGAADTQYF.

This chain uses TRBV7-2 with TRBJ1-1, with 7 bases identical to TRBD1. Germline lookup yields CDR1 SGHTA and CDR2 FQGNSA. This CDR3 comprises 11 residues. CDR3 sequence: CAQGQNTEAFF. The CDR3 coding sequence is TGTGCACAGGGGCAGAACACTGAAGCTTTCTTT.

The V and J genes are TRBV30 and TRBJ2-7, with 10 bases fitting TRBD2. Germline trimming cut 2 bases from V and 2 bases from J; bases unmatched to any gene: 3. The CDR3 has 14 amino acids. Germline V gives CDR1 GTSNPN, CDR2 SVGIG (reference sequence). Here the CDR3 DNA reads TGTGCCTGGAGTAGGACTAGCGGTACCTACGAGCAGTACTTC. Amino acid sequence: CAWSRTSGTYEQYF.

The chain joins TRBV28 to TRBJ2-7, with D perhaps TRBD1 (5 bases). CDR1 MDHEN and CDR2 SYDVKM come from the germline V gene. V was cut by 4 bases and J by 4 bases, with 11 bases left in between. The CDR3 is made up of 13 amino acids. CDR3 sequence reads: CASSYPGQYEQYF. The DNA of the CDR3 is TGTGCCAGCAGTTACCCAGGGCAGTACGAGCAGTACTTC.

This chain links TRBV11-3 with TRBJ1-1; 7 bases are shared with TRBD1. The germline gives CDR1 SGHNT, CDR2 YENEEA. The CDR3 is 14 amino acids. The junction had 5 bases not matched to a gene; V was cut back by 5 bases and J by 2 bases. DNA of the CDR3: TGTGCCAGCAGCCAGACAGGGATTAACACTGAAGCTTTCTTT. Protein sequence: CASSQTGINTEAFF.

CDR3 region: CASSEGGGEGGYTF. As DNA, the CDR3 is TGTGCCAGCAGTGAGGGAGGGGGAGAGGGAGGCTACACCTTC. V is TRBV2 and J is TRBJ1-2, with D perhaps TRBD1 (6 bases). The V gene lost 3 bases and the J gene lost 8 bases, with 16 bases spanning the gap. CDR1 is SNHLY and CDR2 is FYNNEI in the germline V gene. The length of the CDR3 is 14 residues.

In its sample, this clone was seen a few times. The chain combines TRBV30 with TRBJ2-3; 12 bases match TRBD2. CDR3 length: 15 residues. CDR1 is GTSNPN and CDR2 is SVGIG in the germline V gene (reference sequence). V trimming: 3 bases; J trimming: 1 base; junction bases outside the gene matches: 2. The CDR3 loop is CAWSGTSGRTDTQYF. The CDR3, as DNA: TGTGCCTGGAGCGGGACTAGCGGGCGCACAGATACGCAGTATTTT.

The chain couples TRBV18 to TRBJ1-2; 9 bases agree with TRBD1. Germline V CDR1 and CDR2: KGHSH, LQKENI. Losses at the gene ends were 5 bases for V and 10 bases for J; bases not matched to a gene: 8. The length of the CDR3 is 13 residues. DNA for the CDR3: TGTGCCAGCTCAGCCGGGACAGGGACAAACTACACCTTC. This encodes CASSAGTGTNYTF.